This T cell receptor (beta chain) emerged from a study of T cell responses to AZD1222 COVID-19 vaccine. About this clone: Its matching antigen is unknown.

The V and J ends lost 1 base and 6 bases, in that order; junction bases with no gene match: 12. Germline V gene sequence: CDR1 SGHTA, CDR2 FQGNSA. The CDR3 is made up of 17 amino acids. Profiled with immunoSEQ multiplex PCR; TCRdb holds only in-frame clones, not every one. Of 150,000 or so clones listed, approximately 88% are singletons. Notes on the study in general: The sample set comprised mostly white British donors with more females, and clonal diversity was possibly underestimated. Repertoire sampling happened only post peak T cell response. Recipients of AZD1222 seropositive at baseline numbered only 6 or 7.

The sequenced sample was peripheral blood, obtained on day 0 of AZD1222 vaccination. The receptor was isolated from an adult in good health. The chain has TRBV7-2 and TRBJ2-3, with 8 bases fitting TRBD2. CDR3 residues: CASSLGSRSGGLDTQYF. DNA for the CDR3: TGTGCCAGCAGCTTAGGGTCTCGGTCGGGAGGGCTGGATACGCAGTATTTT. Complete variable domain (other parts from reference TRBV7-2 and TRBJ2-3): GAGVSQSPSNKVTEKGKDVELRCDPISGHTALYWYRQSLGQGLEFLIYFQGNSAPDKSGLPSDRFSAERTGGSVSTLTIQRTQQEDSAVYLCASSLGSRSGGLDTQYFGPGTRLTVL.